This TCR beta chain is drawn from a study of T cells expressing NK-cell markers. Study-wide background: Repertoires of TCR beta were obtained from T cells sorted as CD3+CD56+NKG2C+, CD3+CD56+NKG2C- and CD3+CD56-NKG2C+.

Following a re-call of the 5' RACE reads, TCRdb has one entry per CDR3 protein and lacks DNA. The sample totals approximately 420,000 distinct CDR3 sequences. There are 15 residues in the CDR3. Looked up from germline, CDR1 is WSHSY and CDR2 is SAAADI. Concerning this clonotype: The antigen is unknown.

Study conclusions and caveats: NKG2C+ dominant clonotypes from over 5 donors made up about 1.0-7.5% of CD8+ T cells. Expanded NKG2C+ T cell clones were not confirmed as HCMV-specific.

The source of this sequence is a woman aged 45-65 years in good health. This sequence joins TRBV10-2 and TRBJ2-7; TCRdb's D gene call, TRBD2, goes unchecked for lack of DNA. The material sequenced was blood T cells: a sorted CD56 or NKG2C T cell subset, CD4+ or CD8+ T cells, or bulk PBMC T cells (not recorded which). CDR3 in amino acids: CASRGTSGTPYEQYF.